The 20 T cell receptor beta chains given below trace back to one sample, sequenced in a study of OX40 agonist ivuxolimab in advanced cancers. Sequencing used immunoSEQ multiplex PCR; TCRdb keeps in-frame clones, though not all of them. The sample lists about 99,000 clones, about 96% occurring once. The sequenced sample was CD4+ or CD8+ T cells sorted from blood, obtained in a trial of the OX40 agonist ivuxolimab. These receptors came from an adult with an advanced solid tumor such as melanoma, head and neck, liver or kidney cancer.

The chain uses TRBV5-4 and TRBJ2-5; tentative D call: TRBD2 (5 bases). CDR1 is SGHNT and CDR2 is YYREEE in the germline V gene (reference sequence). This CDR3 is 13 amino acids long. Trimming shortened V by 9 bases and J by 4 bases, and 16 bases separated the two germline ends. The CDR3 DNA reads TGTGCCACCGCCGTTGGGGAGTTAGAGACCCAGTACTTC. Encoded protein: CATAVGELETQYF.

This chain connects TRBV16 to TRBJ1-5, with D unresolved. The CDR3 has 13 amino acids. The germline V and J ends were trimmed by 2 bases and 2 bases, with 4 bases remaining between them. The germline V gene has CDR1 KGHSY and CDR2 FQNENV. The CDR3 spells CASSQGGNQPQHF. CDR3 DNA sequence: TGTGCCAGCAGCCAAGGGGGCAATCAGCCCCAGCATTTT.

The CDR3: CASSSGQGNHNEQFF. CDR3 bases: TGTGCCAGCAGTTCGGGACAAGGGAACCACAATGAGCAGTTCTTC. The chain carries TRBV27 and TRBJ2-1, with TRBD1 as a possible D gene (6 bases). V lost 4 bases and J lost 5, with 15 bases in between. Germline CDR1 MNHEY, CDR2 SMNVEV (reference sequence). The CDR3 runs to 15 residues.

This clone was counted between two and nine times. The CDR3 DNA follows: TGTGCCAGCAGCTCGGGGACAGGGACGGTCGGGGATGAGCAGTTCTTC. The encoded protein is CASSSGTGTVGDEQFF. This sequence joins TRBV7-7 and TRBJ2-1, with TRBD1 matching over 9 bases. Germline CDR1 reads SSHAT; CDR2 reads FNYEAQ (reference sequence). The CDR3 is 16 residues long. The ends lost 4 bases at V and 8 bases at J; junction bases unmatched: 12. Using reference TRBV7-7 and TRBJ2-1 for the parts outside the CDR3, the full variable domain is GAGVSQSPRYKVTKRGQDVTLRCDPISSHATLYWYQQALGQGPEFLTYFNYEAQPDKSGLPSDRFSAERPEGSISTLTIQRTEQRDSAMYRCASSSGTGTVGDEQFFGPGTRLTVL.

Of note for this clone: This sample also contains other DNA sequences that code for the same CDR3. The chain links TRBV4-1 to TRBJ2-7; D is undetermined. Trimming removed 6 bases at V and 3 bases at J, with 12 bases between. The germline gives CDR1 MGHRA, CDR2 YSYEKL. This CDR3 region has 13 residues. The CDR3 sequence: CASSQDHSYEQYF. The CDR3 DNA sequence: TGCGCCAGCAGTCAGGACCACAGCTACGAGCAGTACTTC.

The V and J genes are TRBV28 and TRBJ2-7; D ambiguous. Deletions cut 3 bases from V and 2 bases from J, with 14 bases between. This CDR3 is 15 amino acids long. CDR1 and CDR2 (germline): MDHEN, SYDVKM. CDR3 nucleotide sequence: TGTGCCAGCAGTTTTATCCTTTCGCAGGCCTACGAGCAGTACTTC. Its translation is CASSFILSQAYEQYF.

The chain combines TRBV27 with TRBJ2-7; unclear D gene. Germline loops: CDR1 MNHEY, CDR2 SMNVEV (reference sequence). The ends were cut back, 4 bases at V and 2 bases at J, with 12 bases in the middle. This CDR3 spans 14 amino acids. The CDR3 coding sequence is TGTGCCAGCAGTTCCTCCCTCGCGCCCTACGAGCAGTACTTC. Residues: CASSSSLAPYEQYF.

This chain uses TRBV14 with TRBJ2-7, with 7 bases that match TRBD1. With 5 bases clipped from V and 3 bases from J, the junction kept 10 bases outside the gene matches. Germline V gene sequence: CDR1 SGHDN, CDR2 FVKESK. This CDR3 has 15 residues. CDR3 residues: CASSSFRDSDYEQYF. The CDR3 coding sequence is TGTGCCAGCAGCAGCTTCCGGGACAGCGACTACGAGCAGTACTTC.

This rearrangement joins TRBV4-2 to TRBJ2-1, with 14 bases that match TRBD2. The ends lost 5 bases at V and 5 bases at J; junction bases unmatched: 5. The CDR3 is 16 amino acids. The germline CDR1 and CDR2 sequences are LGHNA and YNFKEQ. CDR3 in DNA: TGTGCCAGCAGCTCAGGGACTAGCGGGGGTCACAATGAGCAGTTCTTC. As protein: CASSSGTSGGHNEQFF.

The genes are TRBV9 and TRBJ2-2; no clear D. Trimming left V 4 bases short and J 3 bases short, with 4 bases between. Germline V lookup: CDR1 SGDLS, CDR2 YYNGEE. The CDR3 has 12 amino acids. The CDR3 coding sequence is TGTGCCAGCAGCACCCACACCGGGGAGCTGTTTTTT. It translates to CASSTHTGELFF.

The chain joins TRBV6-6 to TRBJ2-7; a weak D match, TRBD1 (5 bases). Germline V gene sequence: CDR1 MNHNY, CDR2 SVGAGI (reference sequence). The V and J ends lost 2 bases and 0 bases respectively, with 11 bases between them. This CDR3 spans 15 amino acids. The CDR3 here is CASSYPGDSSYEQYF. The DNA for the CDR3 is TGTGCCAGCAGTTACCCAGGAGACAGCTCCTACGAGCAGTACTTC.

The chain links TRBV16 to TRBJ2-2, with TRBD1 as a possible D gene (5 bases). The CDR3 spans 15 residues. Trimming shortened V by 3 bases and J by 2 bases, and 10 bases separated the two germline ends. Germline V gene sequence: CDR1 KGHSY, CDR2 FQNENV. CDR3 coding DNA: TGTGCCAGCAGCCATTTGGGGCGAAACACCGGGGAGCTGTTTTTT. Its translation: CASSHLGRNTGELFF.

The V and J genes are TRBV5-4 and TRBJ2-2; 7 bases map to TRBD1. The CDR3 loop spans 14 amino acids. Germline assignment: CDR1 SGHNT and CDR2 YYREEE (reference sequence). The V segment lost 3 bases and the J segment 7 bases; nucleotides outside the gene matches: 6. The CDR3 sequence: CASSSRTGHGELFF. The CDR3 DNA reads TGTGCCAGCAGCTCCCGGACAGGTCACGGGGAGCTGTTTTTT.

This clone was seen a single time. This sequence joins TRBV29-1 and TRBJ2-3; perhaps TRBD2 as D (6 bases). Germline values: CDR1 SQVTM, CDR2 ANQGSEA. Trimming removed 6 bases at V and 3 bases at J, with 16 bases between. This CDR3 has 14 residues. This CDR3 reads CSVPGLARTDTQYF. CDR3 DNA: TGCAGCGTCCCCGGGCTAGCGAGGACAGATACGCAGTATTTT.

The CDR3 DNA is TGTGCCAGTAGTATAGATGGAGCTAGCGGATACAATGAGCAGTTCTTC. It yields the protein CASSIDGASGYNEQFF. The chain is built from TRBV19 and TRBJ2-1, with 7 bases lining up with TRBD2. V lost 0 bases and J lost 4; bases outside the gene matches: 6. The CDR3 has 16 residues. Per germline, CDR1 LNHDA and CDR2 SQIVND (reference sequence).

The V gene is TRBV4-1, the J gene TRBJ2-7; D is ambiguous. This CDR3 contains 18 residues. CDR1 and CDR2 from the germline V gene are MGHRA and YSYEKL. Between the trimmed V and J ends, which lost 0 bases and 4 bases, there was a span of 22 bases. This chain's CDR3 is CASSQETPRPKYRYEQYF. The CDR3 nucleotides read TGCGCCAGCAGCCAAGAAACCCCCCGACCTAAGTATAGGTACGAGCAGTACTTC.

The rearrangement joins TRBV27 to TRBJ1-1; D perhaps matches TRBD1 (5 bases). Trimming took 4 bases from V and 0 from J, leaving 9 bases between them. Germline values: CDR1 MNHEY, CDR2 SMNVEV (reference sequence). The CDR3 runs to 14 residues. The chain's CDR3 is CASSSKTVNTEAFF. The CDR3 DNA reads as TGTGCCAGCAGTTCTAAGACAGTGAACACTGAAGCTTTCTTT.

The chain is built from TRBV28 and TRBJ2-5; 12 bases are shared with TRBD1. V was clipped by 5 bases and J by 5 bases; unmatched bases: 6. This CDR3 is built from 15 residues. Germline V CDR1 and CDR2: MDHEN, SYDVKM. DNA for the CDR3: TGTGCCAGCAGTGTAGGGACAGGGGGCGCGGAGACCCAGTACTTC. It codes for CASSVGTGGAETQYF.

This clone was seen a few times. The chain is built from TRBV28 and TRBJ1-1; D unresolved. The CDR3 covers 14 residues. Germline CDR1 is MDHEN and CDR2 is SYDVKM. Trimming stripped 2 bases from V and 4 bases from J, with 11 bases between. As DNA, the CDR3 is TGTGCCAGCAGTTTAAGTGGGTCGGGCACTGAAGCTTTCTTT. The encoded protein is CASSLSGSGTEAFF.

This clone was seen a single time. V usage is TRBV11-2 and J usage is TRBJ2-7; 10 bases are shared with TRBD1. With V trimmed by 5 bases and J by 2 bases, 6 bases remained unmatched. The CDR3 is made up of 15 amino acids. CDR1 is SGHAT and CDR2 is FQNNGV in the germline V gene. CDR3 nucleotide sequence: TGTGCCAGCAGCACGGGACAGGGGTCCCCCTACGAGCAGTACTTC. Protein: CASSTGQGSPYEQYF.